The rows below give T cell receptor beta chains drawn from one sample of a study of blood T cell repertoires in COVID-19. Produced via immunoSEQ multiplex PCR; TCRdb's table is partial and in-frame only. Of 220,000 or so clones listed, just under 85% were seen once; the top ten hold 1.5% to 2%. Sequencing input: peripheral blood. These receptors originate from a woman aged 80 or over with acute or convalescent COVID-19. The CDR3 runs from the conserved cysteine through the conserved F or W. A D gene is named only where the DNA matches it firmly. Clone size is shown for a subset of rows, as once, few, many or a class of expanded clone.

size,length,D,J,V,CDR3,DNA
NA,14,NA,TRBJ1-1,TRBV9,CASSRPPGNTEAFF,TGTGCCAGCAGCCGTCCCCCAGGTAACACTGAAGCTTTCTTT
once,14,TRBD1,TRBJ1-1,TRBV7-9,CASSSGDRYTEAFF,TGTGCCAGCAGCTCTGGGGACAGATACACTGAAGCTTTCTTT
NA,13,NA,TRBJ1-1,TRBV5-1,CASSLGGSTEAFF,TGCGCCAGCAGCTTGGGAGGGTCTACTGAAGCTTTCTTT
NA,14,TRBD2,TRBJ2-1,TRBV5-1,CASSLGLAVDEQFF,TGCGCCAGCAGCTTAGGACTAGCGGTGGATGAGCAGTTCTTC
NA,14,NA,TRBJ2-3,TRBV6-5,CASSYDGMGFTQYF,TGTGCCAGCAGTTACGACGGAATGGGCTTTACGCAGTATTTT
NA,16,NA,TRBJ1-5,TRBV11-3,CASSLAGREVHQPQHF,TGTGCCAGCAGCTTAGCGGGCAGGGAGGTCCATCAGCCCCAGCATTTT
NA,18,TRBD2,TRBJ2-3,TRBV7-8,CASSLEGAGGRGVDTQYF,TGTGCCAGCAGCTTAGAAGGAGCTGGCGGGAGAGGGGTGGATACGCAGTATTTT
NA,16,NA,TRBJ1-1,TRBV27,CASSPHTTVLNTEAFF,TGTGCCAGCAGTCCCCACACGACAGTCCTGAACACTGAAGCTTTCTTT
NA,16,NA,TRBJ2-3,TRBV7-9,CASSPPTGRRTDTQYF,TGTGCCAGCAGCCCGCCGACAGGTCGTCGCACAGATACGCAGTATTTT
NA,14,TRBD1,TRBJ2-6,TRBV6-5,CAGTGNIGANVLTF,TGTGCGGGGACAGGGAATATAGGAGCCAACGTCCTGACTTTC
NA,17,TRBD1,TRBJ1-2,TRBV4-2,CASSHAGTEILYAGYTF,TGTGCCAGCAGCCACGCCGGGACAGAGATTCTCTATGCCGGCTACACCTTC
NA,12,NA,TRBJ1-6,TRBV7-9,CASSTRNSPLHF,TGTGCCAGCAGCACGCGGAATTCACCCCTCCACTTT
NA,14,TRBD2,TRBJ2-1,TRBV6-2/TRBV6-3,CASSYLLAGDEQFF,TGTGCCAGCAGTTACCTCCTAGCGGGGGATGAGCAGTTCTTC
NA,12,NA,TRBJ2-3,TRBV5-1,CASSFPSDTQYF,TGCGCCAGCAGCTTCCCCTCAGATACGCAGTATTTT
NA,11,NA,TRBJ2-7,TRBV20-1,CSASREHEQYF,TGCAGTGCTAGCCGGGAGCACGAGCAGTACTTC
NA,15,TRBD1,TRBJ2-3,TRBV19,CASSLGQGLTDTQYF,TGTGCCAGTAGCTTGGGACAGGGTCTCACAGATACGCAGTATTTT
NA,14,NA,TRBJ1-2,TRBV30,CAWSVSRAAHGYTF,TGTGCCTGGAGTGTAAGCAGGGCCGCGCATGGCTACACCTTC
NA,14,NA,TRBJ2-5,TRBV5-6,CASSLVGGQETQYF,TGTGCCAGCAGCTTGGTTGGCGGGCAAGAGACCCAGTACTTC
NA,15,TRBD1,TRBJ1-6,TRBV9,CASSATGDGNSPLHF,TGTGCCAGCAGCGCGACAGGGGACGGTAATTCACCCCTCCACTTT
NA,14,NA,TRBJ1-5,TRBV5-1,CASSFEGGNQPQHF,TGCGCCAGCAGCTTCGAGGGAGGCAATCAGCCCCAGCATTTT
NA,13,TRBD1,TRBJ1-5,TRBV30,CAWSRQGDQPQHF,TGTGCCTGGAGTAGACAGGGTGATCAGCCCCAGCATTTT
NA,14,NA,TRBJ1-5,TRBV19,CASSMLLSVGPQHF,TGTGCCAGTAGTATGCTGTTGAGCGTCGGGCCCCAGCATTTT
NA,13,TRBD1,TRBJ1-4,TRBV6-5,CASIGTGNEKLFF,TGTGCCAGCATCGGGACAGGGAACGAAAAACTGTTTTTT
NA,14,NA,TRBJ1-1,TRBV29-1,CSVVLPRLNTEAFF,TGCAGCGTTGTTCTTCCGAGGTTGAACACTGAAGCTTTCTTT
NA,14,NA,TRBJ1-2,TRBV7-2,CASSLELGEYGYTF,TGTGCCAGCAGCTTAGAACTGGGAGAATATGGCTACACCTTC
few,15,TRBD1,TRBJ1-2,TRBV9,CASSVVPRQGHGYTF,TGTGCCAGCAGCGTAGTACCCCGACAGGGTCATGGCTACACCTTC
few,15,NA,TRBJ2-7,TRBV7-9,CASSPWTAGGYEQYF,TGTGCCAGCAGCCCTTGGACAGCTGGTGGCTACGAGCAGTACTTC
NA,14,NA,TRBJ1-2,TRBV7-8,CASSLRETVYGYTF,TGTGCCAGCAGCTTAAGGGAGACGGTCTATGGCTACACCTTC
few,17,TRBD1,TRBJ1-5,TRBV9,CASKVGDRGLLSQPQHF,TGTGCCAGCAAGGTCGGAGACAGGGGGCTACTTAGTCAGCCCCAGCATTTT